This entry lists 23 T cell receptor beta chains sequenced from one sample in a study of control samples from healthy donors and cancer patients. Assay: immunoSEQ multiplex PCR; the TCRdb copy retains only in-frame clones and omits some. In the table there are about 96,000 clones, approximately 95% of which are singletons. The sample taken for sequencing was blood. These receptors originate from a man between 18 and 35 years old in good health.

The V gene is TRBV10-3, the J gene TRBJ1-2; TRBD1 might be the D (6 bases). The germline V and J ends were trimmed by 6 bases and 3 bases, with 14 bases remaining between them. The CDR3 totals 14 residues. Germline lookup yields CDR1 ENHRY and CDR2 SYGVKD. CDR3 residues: CAIRGWTADYGYTF. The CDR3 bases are TGTGCCATCAGGGGATGGACAGCAGACTATGGCTACACCTTC.

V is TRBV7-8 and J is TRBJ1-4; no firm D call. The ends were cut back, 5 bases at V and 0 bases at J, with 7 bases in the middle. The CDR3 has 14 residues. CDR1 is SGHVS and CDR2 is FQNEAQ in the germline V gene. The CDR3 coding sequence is TGTGCCAGCAGCCCGGATGCAACTAATGAAAAACTGTTTTTT. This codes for CASSPDATNEKLFF.

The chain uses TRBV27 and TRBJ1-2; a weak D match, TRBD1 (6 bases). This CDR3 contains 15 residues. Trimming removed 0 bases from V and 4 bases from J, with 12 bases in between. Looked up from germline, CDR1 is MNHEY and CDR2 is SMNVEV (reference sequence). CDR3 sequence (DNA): TGTGCCAGCAGTTTATCCCCCGACAGGACCTATGGCTACACCTTC. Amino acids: CASSLSPDRTYGYTF.

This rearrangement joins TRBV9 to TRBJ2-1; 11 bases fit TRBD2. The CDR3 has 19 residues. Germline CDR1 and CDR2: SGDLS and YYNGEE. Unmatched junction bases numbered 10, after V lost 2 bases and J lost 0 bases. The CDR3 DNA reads TGTGCCAGCAGCGTGGGGCTAGCGGGGGGAATTCACTCCTACAATGAGCAGTTCTTC. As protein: CASSVGLAGGIHSYNEQFF.

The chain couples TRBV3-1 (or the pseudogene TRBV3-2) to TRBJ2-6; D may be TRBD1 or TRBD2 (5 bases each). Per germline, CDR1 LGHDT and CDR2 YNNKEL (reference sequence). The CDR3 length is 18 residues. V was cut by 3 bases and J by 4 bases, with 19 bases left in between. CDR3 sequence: CASSHTGLLHHGANVLTF. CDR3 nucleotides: TGTGCCAGCAGCCATACAGGACTCTTACACCACGGGGCCAACGTCCTGACTTTC.

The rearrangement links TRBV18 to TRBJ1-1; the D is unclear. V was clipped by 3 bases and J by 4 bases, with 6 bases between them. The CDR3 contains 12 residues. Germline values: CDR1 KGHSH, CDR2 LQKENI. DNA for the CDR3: TGTGCCAGCTCACCTATGGTCACTGAAGCTTTCTTT. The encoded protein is CASSPMVTEAFF. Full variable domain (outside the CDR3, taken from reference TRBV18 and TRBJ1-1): NAGVMQNPRHLVRRRGQEARLRCSPMKGHSHVYWYRQLPEEGLKFMVYLQKENIIDESGMPKERFSAEFPKEGPSILRIQQVVRGDSAAYFCASSPMVTEAFFGQGTRLTVV.

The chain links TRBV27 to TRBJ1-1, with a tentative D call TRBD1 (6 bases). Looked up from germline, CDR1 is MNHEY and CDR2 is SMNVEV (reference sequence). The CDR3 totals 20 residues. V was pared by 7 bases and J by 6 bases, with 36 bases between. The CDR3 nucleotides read TGTGCCAGCATCAGAGGGGCCACATATTACAATGGGACATCTCCCCCTGAAGCTTTCTTT. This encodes CASIRGATYYNGTSPPEAFF.

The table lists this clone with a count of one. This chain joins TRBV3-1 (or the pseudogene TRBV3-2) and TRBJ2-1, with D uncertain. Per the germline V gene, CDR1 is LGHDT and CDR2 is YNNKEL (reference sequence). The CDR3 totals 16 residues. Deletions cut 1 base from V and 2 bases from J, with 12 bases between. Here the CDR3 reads CASSQGLSDAYNEQFF. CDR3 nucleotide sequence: TGTGCCAGCAGCCAAGGTCTAAGCGATGCCTACAATGAGCAGTTCTTC.

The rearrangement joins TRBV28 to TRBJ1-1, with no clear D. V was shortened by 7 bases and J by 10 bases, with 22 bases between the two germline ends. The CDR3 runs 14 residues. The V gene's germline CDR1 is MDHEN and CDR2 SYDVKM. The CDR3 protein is CASTVTRLPRGAFF. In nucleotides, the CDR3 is TGTGCCAGCACCGTAACACGATTACCCCGGGGAGCTTTCTTT.

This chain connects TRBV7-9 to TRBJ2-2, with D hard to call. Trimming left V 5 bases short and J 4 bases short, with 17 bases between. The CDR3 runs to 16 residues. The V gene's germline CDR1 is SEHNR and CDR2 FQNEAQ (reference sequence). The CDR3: CASSPNRLDFTGELFF. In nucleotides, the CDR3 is TGTGCCAGCAGCCCCAACCGTCTAGATTTCACCGGGGAGCTGTTTTTT. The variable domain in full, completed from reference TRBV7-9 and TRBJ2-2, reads DTGVSQNPRHKITKRGQNVTFRCDPISEHNRLYWYRQTLGQGPEFLTYFQNEAQLEKSRLLSDRFSAERPKGSFSTLEIQRTEQGDSAMYLCASSPNRLDFTGELFFGEGSRLTVL.

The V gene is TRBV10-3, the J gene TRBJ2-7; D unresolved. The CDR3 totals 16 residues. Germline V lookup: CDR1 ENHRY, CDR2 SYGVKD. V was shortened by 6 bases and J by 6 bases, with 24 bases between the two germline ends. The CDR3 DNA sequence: TGTGCCATCAGCTACATCGAAGGCCCCCAGGTTGGCGAGCAGTACTTC. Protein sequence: CAISYIEGPQVGEQYF.

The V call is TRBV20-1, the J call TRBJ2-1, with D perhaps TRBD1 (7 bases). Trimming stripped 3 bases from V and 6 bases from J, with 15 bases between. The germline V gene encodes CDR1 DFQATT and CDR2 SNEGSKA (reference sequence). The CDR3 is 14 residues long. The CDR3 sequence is CSASKEGAVNEQFF. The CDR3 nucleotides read TGCAGTGCTAGTAAGGAGGGGGCGGTCAATGAGCAGTTCTTC.

CDR3 residues: CASSESGGETQYF. The CDR3 DNA reads TGCGCCAGCAGTGAATCAGGGGGAGAGACCCAGTACTTC. The V gene is TRBV10-2, the J gene TRBJ2-5; 7 bases line up with TRBD1. The CDR3 totals 13 residues. The V gene's germline CDR1 is WSHSY and CDR2 SAAADI. The trim removed 3 bases at V and 4 bases at J, leaving 2 bases unmatched.

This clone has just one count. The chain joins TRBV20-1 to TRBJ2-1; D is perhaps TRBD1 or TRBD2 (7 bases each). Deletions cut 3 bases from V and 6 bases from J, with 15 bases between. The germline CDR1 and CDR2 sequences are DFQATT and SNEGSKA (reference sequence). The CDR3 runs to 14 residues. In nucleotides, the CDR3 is TGCAGTGCTAGTCAGGGGGGGAGCCCCAATGAGCAGTTCTTC. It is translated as CSASQGGSPNEQFF.

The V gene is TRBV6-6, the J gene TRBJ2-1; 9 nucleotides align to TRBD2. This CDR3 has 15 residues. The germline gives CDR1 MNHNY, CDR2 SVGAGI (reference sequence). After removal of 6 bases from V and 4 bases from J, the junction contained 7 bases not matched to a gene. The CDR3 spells CASRPGTSGYNEQFF. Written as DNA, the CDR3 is TGTGCCAGCAGACCCGGCACTAGCGGGTACAATGAGCAGTTCTTC.

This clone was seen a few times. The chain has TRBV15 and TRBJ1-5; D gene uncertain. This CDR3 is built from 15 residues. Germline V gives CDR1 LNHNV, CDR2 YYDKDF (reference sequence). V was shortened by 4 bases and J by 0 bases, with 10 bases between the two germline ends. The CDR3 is CATSIGVHSNQPQHF. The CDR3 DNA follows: TGTGCCACCAGCATAGGCGTGCATAGCAATCAGCCCCAGCATTTT.

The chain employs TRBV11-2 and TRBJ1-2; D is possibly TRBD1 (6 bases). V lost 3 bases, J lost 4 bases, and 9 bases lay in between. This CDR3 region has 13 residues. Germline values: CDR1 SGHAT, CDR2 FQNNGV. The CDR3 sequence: CASSLRQAYGYTF. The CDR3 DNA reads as TGTGCCAGCAGCTTGAGACAGGCCTATGGCTACACCTTC.

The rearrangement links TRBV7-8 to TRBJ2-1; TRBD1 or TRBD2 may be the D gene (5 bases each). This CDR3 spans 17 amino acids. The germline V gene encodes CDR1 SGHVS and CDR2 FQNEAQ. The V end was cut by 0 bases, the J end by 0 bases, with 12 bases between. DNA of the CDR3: TGTGCCAGCAGCTTAGCGAGGGGCGTAAACTCCTACAATGAGCAGTTCTTC. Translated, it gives CASSLARGVNSYNEQFF. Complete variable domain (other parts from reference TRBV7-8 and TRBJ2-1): GAGVSQSPRYKVAKRGQDVALRCDPISGHVSLFWYQQALGQGPEFLTYFQNEAQLDKSGLPSDRFFAERPEGSVSTLKIQRTQQEDSAVYLCASSLARGVNSYNEQFFGPGTRLTVL.

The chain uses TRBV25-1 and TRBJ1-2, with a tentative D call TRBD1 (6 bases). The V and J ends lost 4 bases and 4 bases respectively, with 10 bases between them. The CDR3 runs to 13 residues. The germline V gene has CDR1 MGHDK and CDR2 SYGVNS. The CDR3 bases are TGTGCCAGCAGTGGGTCGGACAGCTATGGCTACACCTTC. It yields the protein CASSGSDSYGYTF.

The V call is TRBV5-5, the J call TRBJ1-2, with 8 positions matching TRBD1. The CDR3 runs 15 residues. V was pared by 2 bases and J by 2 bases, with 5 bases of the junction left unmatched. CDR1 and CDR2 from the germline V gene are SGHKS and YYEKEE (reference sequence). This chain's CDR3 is CASSFGQGVNYGYTF. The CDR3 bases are TGTGCCAGCAGCTTCGGACAGGGTGTCAACTATGGCTACACCTTC.

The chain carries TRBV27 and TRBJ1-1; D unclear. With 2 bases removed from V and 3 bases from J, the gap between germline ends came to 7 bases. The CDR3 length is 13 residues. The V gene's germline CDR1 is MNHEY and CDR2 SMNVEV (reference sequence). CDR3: CASSLTPYTEAFF. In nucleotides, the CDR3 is TGTGCCAGCAGTTTAACGCCGTACACTGAAGCTTTCTTT.

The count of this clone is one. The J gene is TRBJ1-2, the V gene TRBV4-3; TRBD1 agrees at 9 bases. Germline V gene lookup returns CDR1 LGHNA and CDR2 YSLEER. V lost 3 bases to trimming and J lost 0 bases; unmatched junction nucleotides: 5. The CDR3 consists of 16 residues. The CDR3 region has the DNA TGCGCCAGCAGCCACAGGACAGGGGAGACTAACTATGGCTACACCTTC. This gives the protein CASSHRTGETNYGYTF.

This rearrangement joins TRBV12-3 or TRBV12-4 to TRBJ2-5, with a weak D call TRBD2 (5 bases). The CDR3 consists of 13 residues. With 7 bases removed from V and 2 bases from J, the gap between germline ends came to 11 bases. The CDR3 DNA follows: TGTGCCAGCACTTTCGGGAAACAAGAGACCCAGTACTTC. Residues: CASTFGKQETQYF.